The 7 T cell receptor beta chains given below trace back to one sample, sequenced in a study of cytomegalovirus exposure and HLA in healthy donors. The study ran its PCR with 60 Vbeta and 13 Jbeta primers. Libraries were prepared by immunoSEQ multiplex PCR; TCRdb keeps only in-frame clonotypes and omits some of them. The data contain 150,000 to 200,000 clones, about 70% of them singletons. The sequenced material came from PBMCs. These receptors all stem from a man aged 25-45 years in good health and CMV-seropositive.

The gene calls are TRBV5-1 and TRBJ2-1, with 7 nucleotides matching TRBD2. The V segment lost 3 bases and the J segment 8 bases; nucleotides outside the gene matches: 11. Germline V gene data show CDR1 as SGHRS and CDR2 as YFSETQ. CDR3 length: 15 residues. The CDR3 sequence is CASSWTSRGGDEQFF. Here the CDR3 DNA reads TGCGCCAGCAGCTGGACTAGTCGAGGCGGGGATGAGCAGTTCTTC. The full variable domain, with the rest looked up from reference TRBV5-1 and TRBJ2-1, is KAGVTQTPRYLIKTRGQQVTLSCSPISGHRSVSWYQQTPGQGLQFLFEYFSETQRNKGNFPGRFSGRQFSNSRSEMNVSTLELGDSALYLCASSWTSRGGDEQFFGPGTRLTVL.

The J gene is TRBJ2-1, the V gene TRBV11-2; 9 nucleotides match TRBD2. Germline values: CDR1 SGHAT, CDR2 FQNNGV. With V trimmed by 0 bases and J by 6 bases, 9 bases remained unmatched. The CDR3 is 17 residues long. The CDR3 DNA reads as TGTGCCAGCAGCTTAGATCTAGGGGCGGGAGGGCCCAATGAGCAGTTCTTC. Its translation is CASSLDLGAGGPNEQFF.

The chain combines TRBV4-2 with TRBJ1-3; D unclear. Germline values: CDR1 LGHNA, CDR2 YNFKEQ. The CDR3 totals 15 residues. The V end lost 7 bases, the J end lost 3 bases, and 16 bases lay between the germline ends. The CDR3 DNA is TGTGCCAGCACTACAGCACCGGGGAATGGAAACACCATATATTTT. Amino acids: CASTTAPGNGNTIYF.

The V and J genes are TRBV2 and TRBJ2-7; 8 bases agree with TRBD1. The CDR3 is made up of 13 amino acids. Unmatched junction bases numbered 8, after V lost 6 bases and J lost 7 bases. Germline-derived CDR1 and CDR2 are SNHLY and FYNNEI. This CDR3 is CASSAGTGGEQYF. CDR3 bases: TGTGCCAGCAGCGCCGGGACAGGAGGGGAGCAGTACTTC.

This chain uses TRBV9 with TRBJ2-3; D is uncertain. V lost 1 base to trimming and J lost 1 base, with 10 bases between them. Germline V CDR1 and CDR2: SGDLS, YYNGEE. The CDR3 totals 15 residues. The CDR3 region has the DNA TGTGCCAGCAGCGTAACTATGCTCGGCACAGATACGCAGTATTTT. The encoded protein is CASSVTMLGTDTQYF.

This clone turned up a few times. In DNA, the CDR3 is TGTGCCAGCAGACTATCAACAGGGAAGCAGTTCTTC. Residues: CASRLSTGKQFF. The rearrangement links TRBV28 to TRBJ2-1, with D tentatively TRBD1 (6 bases). Germline loops: CDR1 MDHEN, CDR2 SYDVKM. The CDR3 is 12 amino acids. V was shortened by 6 bases and J by 11 bases, with 14 bases between the two germline ends.

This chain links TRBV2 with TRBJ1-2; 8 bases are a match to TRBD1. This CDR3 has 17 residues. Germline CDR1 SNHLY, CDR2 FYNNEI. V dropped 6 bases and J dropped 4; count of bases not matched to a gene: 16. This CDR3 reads CASRDPGQVLGGYGYTF. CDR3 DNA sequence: TGTGCCAGCAGGGACCCGGGACAGGTTTTGGGTGGCTATGGCTACACCTTC.